This TCR beta chain stems from a study of T cells in localized non-small cell lung cancer. Overall study results and limits: The appearance of a median approximately 55 of the top 100 tumor clones was seen in adjacent lung. Measurement of T cell clonality placed uninvolved adjacent lung highest, above the level in tumor. Elevated blood T cell density was associated with longer overall survival.

As regards this clone: Its antigen is still unknown.

The data were produced by immunoSEQ multiplex PCR, yet TCRdb's version contains in-frame clones alone and is incomplete. The table has tens of thousands of clones, approximately 90% seen once. Looked up from germline, CDR1 is SGHRS and CDR2 is YFSETQ. The CDR3 is 13 residues long. V was pared by 0 bases and J by 11 bases, with 9 bases between. The chain links TRBV5-1 to TRBJ1-6, with D hard to call. This clonotype was sampled from a man between 35 and 75 years old with stage I lung adenocarcinoma. The material was peripheral blood, obtained before any cancer treatment. CDR3 region: CASSLEGATPLHF. DNA of the CDR3: TGCGCCAGCAGCTTGGAGGGAGCAACACCCCTCCACTTT. Variable domain in full (rest from reference TRBV5-1 and TRBJ1-6): KAGVTQTPRYLIKTRGQQVTLSCSPISGHRSVSWYQQTPGQGLQFLFEYFSETQRNKGNFPGRFSGRQFSNSRSEMNVSTLELGDSALYLCASSLEGATPLHFGNGTRLTVT.